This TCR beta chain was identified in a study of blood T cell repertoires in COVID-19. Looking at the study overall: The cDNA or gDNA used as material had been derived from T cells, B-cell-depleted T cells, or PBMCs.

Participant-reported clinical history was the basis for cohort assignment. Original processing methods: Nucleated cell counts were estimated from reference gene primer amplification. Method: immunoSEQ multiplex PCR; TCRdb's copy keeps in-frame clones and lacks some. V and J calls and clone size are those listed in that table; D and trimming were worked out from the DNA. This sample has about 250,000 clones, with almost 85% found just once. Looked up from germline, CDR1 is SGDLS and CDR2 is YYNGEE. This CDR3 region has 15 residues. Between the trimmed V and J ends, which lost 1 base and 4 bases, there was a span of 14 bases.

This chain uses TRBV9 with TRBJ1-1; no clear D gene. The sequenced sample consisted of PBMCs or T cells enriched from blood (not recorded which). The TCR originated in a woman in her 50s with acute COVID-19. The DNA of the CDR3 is TGTGCCAGCAGCGTATCCGGTACAGTGGGCACTGAAGCTTTCTTT. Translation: CASSVSGTVGTEAFF.